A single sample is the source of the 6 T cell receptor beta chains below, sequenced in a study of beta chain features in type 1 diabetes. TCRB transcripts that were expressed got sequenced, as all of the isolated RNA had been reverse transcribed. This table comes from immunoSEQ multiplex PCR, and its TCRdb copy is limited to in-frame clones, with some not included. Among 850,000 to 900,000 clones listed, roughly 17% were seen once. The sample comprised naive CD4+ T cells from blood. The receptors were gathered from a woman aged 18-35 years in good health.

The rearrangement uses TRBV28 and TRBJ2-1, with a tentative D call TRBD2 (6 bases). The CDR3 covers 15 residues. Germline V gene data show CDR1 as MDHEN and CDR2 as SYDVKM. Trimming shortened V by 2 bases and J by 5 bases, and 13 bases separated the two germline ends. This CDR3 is CASSLAGKTHNEQFF. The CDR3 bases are TGTGCCAGCAGTTTAGCGGGAAAAACTCACAATGAGCAGTTCTTC.

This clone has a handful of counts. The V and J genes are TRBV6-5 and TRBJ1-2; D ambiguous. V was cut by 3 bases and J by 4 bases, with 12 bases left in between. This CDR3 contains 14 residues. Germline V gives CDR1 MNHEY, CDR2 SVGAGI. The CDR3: CASSYSAWGYGYTF. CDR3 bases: TGTGCCAGCAGTTATTCGGCTTGGGGCTATGGCTACACCTTC.

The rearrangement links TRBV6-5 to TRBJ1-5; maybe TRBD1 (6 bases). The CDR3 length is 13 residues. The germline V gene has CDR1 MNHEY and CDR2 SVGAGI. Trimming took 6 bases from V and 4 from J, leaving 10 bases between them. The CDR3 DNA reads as TGTGCCAGCAGAGGACAGCCTAATCAGCCCCAGCATTTT. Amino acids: CASRGQPNQPQHF.

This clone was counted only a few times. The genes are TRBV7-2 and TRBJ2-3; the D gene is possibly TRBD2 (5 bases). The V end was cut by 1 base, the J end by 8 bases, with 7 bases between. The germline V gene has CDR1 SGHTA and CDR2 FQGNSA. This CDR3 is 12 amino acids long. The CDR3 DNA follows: TGTGCCAGCAGCTTAGGCGCGGGTACGCAGTATTTT. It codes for CASSLGAGTQYF. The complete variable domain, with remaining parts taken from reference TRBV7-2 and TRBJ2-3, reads GAGVSQSPSNKVTEKGKDVELRCDPISGHTALYWYRQSLGQGLEFLIYFQGNSAPDKSGLPSDRFSAERTGGSVSTLTIQRTQQEDSAVYLCASSLGAGTQYFGPGTRLTVL.

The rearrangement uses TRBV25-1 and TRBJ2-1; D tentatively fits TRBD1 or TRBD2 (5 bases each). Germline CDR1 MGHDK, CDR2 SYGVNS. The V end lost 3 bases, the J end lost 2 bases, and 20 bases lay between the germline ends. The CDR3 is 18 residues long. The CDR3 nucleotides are TGTGCCAGCAGTGATCTAATGTACCCCCAGGGAGCCTACAATGAGCAGTTCTTC. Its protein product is CASSDLMYPQGAYNEQFF.

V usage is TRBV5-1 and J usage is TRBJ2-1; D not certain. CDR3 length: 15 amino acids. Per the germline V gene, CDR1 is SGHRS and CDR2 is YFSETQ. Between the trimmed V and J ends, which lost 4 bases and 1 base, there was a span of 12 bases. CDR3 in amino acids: CASSQVAVSYNEQFF. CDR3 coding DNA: TGCGCCAGCAGCCAGGTGGCGGTTTCCTACAATGAGCAGTTCTTC.